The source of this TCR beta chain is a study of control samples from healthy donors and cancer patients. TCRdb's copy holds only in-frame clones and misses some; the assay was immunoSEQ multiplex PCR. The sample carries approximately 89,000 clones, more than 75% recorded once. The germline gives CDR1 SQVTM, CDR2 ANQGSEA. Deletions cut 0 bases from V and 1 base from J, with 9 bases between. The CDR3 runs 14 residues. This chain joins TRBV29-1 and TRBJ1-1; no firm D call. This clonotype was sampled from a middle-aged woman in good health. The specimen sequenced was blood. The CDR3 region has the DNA TGCAGCGTTGAAGATCCGGGAAGGAACACTGAAGCTTTCTTT. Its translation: CSVEDPGRNTEAFF.